This TCR beta chain was documented in a study of blood T cells in healthy people across ages (dated by TCRdb to about 2015). With respect to the entire study: In model experiments, template switching captured roughly one uniquely barcoded TCR beta cDNA molecule for every two T cells. Four age groups were formed from the donors: young (average approximately 16 years), middle-aged (approximately 40), aged (roughly 58) and long-lived (approximately 78). Donors of different ages were randomly distributed across sequencing lanes to avoid experimental bias. To track age-related changes in TCR beta repertoire diversity, the study relied on deep sequencing normalized with unique cDNA molecular identifiers. For two donors (one aged 18 to 30 and one aged 80 or older), the study analyzed two additional independent replicas of 1 million unique cDNA reads from the same blood draw. Results the study describes overall, beyond this receptor: Compared with the aged group, the long-lived group had more naive CD4+ T cells, fewer expanded clones and increased TCR diversity, a pattern suggesting age selection. Estimates of total diversity based on one million sequenced T cells were considered lower bounds and underestimates. Observed TCR beta diversity correlated strongly with the percentage of naive T cells measured by flow cytometry. The CMV infection status of donors was not known, potentially confounding age-related changes in expanded clonotypes. As age increased, observed TCR beta diversity per million T cells dropped in a roughly linear way, and a significant reduction was already evident by age about 40. Conclusive comparison of naive and antigen-experienced compartments was prevented by the profiling of bulk unsorted PBMCs.

This clonotype showed up many times. No antigen is known for it. No base quality values were provided; no much bigger clone lies one nucleotide off. Donors were roughly 40 systemically healthy Caucasian individuals from Russia aged roughly 6 to 90 years. About 9.8 milliliters of peripheral blood were drawn from each donor into EDTA-treated Vacutainer tubes. PBMCs were isolated by Ficoll-Paque density-gradient centrifugation, with at least 7 million obtained per sample. Trizol reagent was used to extract total RNA from the PBMCs, yielding at least 6 micrograms per sample. The percentages of naive CD45RAhigh/CD27high T cells were determined by flow cytometry on a PBMC aliquot from every donor. Libraries were constructed by 5' RACE. Sequencer: Illumina HiSeq 2500. The second PCR ran for roughly 7 to 12 cycles and used a J-beta primer mix along with a sample-barcoded 5' primer. A template-switch 5' adaptor carrying 12 random nucleotides introduced a unique molecular identifier onto each TCR beta cDNA molecule. At least 3 million CDR3-containing paired-end reads were obtained from each sample. First-strand cDNA was synthesized from all RNA with the Mint cDNA synthesis kit, primed by a TRBC-specific oligonucleotide. After uracil-DNA glycosylase treatment, a first 18-cycle PCR used universal primers M1SS and BC2_uni_R on all cDNA. On the authors' methods: Normalization of each sample was performed by random selection of 1 million high-quality reads, each carrying a distinct molecular identifier. Instead of being binned into consensus sequences, reads with shared molecular identifiers were discarded. CDR3 identification, clonotype clustering and error correction used MiTCR with a Q25 quality threshold and the strictest error-elimination algorithm. Lower-bound total TCR beta diversity was estimated with a nonparametric unseen species model using Euler transformation. Clones were called with MiXCR by TCRdb after fastp trimmed the public reads at Q25, and only in-frame beta chains were retained. Rows are unified per CDR3 protein, each entry keeping the most common DNA and genes. V and J calls and clone size were set by TCRdb, not the authors. The sample contains 630,000 or so distinct CDR3 sequences, less than 40% of them found a single time. The ten top clones hold 15% of the sample.

The TCR originated in a woman at least 80 years old in good health. Donor details come from another sample of the same person, matched by shared clones. Sequenced input: blood.

The CDR3 region reads CASSQAAGGYTF. The DNA sequence is TGCGCCAGCAGCCAGGCGGCTGGCGGCTACACCTTC. Rearrangement joined TRBV4-1 to TRBJ1-2, with the D segment identity uncertain. As encoded in the germline V gene, CDR1 is MGHRA while CDR2 is YSYEKL. Relative to germline, V is 3 bases shorter and J is 8 bases shorter, with 10 bases between their ends. From the cysteine through the phenylalanine, the CDR3 covers 12 amino acids. Only CDR3 DNA is held: 36 bases, read in frame from base 1.